This T cell receptor (beta chain) was captured by sequencing in a study of T-cell memory formation after mild COVID-19. Study in general: Among the donors, TCR clusters were largely specific to each donor.

Study-level points and caveats: Among clones contracting day 15 to 85, CD4/CD8 was balanced, whereas later expanders leaned CD4+. Researchers report contracting CD4+ clones mostly in CM and EM, with CD8+ clones in EMRA.

The CDR3 loop spans 13 amino acids. Trimming took off 2 bases at V and 6 bases at J, with 10 bases between the two ends. After 5'RACE with constant-segment primers, TCR alpha and TCR beta cDNA libraries carrying sample barcodes and UMIs were obtained. One entry per CDR3 protein, called by TCRdb with MiXCR from the 5' RACE reads. Of under 300,000 distinct CDR3 sequences listed, less than 20% were seen once; the top ten hold 3% to 4.5%. This clonotype has more than one count but fewer than ten. What it recognizes is unknown. What was sequenced was PBMCs or a T cell subset sorted from them (not recorded which). The TCR originated in a young man who had mild COVID-19 (a few samples of this study predate the infection). Cell type and time point are not known. V is TRBV12-3 or TRBV12-4 and J is TRBJ1-2; no firm D call. DNA of the CDR3: TGTGCCAGCAGTTTAAGGCTGTGGAATGGCTACACCTTC. Protein: CASSLRLWNGYTF.